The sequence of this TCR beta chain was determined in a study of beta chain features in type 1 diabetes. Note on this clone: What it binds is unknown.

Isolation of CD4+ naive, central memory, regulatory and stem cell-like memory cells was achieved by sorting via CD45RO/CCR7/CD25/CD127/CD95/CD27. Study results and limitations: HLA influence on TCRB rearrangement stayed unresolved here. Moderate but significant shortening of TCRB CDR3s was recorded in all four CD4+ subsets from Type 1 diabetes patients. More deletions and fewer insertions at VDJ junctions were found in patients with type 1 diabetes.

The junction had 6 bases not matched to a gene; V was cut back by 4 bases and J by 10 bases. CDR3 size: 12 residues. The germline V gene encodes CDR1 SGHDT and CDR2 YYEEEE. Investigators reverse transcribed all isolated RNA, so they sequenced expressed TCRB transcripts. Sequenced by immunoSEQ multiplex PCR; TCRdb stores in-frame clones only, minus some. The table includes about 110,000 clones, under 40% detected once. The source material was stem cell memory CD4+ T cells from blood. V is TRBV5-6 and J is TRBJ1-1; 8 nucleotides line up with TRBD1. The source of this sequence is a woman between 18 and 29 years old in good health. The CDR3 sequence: CASSQITGGAFF. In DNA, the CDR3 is TGTGCCAGCAGCCAAATAACAGGGGGAGCTTTCTTT.